Following are 13 T cell receptor beta chains from one sample sequenced in a study of T-cell memory formation after mild COVID-19. TCRdb passed the 5' RACE reads through MiXCR, listing each CDR3 protein once. Of approximately 150,000 distinct CDR3 sequences listed, roughly 13% are singletons. The sample comprised PBMCs or a T cell subset sorted from them (not recorded which). These TCRs come from a man between 18 and 29 years old who had mild COVID-19 (a few samples of this study predate the infection). Cell type and time point are not known.

This clonotype turned up a few times. The chain is built from TRBV9 and TRBJ2-3; D might be TRBD1 (5 bases). V was clipped by 3 bases and J by 3 bases, with 17 bases between them. Germline-derived CDR1 and CDR2 are SGDLS and YYNGEE. The CDR3 is made up of 16 amino acids. Written as DNA, the CDR3 is TGTGCCAGCAGCGACGGACAAGGAGTAAAGACAGATACGCAGTATTTT. It specifies CASSDGQGVKTDTQYF. Complete variable domain (other parts from reference TRBV9 and TRBJ2-3): DSGVTQTPKHLITATGQRVTLRCSPRSGDLSVYWYQQSLDQGLQFLIQYYNGEERAKGNILERFSAQQFPDLHSELNLSSLELGDSALYFCASSDGQGVKTDTQYFGPGTRLTVL.

In this sample, this clonotype turned up a few times. This chain links TRBV7-2 with TRBJ2-7, with D possibly being TRBD2 (5 bases). Deletions cut 5 bases from V and 2 bases from J, with 13 bases between. Germline CDR1 and CDR2: SGHTA and FQGNSA. CDR3 length: 14 amino acids. The DNA of the CDR3 is TGTGCCAGCAGCCCTCGATCCGGGGCCTACGAGCAGTACTTC. Residues: CASSPRSGAYEQYF.

This clonotype was observed a few times. The chain combines TRBV7-2 with TRBJ2-7, with D possibly matching TRBD1 (5 bases). Trimming stripped 2 bases from V and 3 bases from J, with 8 bases between. The CDR3 runs to 13 residues. Per the germline V gene, CDR1 is SGHTA and CDR2 is FQGNSA. Here the CDR3 reads CASSLRQNYEQYF. The CDR3 bases are TGTGCCAGCAGCTTAAGACAGAACTACGAGCAGTACTTC.

This chain joins TRBV5-1 and TRBJ2-3, with D maybe TRBD1 (6 bases). V was pared by 2 bases and J by 2 bases, with 12 bases between. Germline CDR1 SGHRS, CDR2 YFSETQ. The CDR3 extends over 15 amino acids. DNA of the CDR3: TGCGCCAGCAGCTTACCTACAGGGACCACAGATACGCAGTATTTT. Its translation is CASSLPTGTTDTQYF. The full variable domain, in which reference TRBV5-1 and TRBJ2-3 provide the parts outside the CDR3, is KAGVTQTPRYLIKTRGQQVTLSCSPISGHRSVSWYQQTPGQGLQFLFEYFSETQRNKGNFPGRFSGRQFSNSRSEMNVSTLELGDSALYLCASSLPTGTTDTQYFGPGTRLTVL.

This clonotype was counted between two and nine times. CDR3 in amino acids: CASSLEENEQYF. In DNA, the CDR3 is TGTGCCAGCAGCTTAGAAGAGAACGAGCAGTACTTC. The chain combines TRBV7-9 with TRBJ2-7; D gene ambiguous. Trimming took off 1 base at V and 5 bases at J, with 6 bases between the two ends. The germline V gene has CDR1 SEHNR and CDR2 FQNEAQ (reference sequence). CDR3 size: 12 residues.

The chain has TRBV9 and TRBJ2-5; possible D gene TRBD1, 6 bases. Looked up from germline, CDR1 is SGDLS and CDR2 is YYNGEE. V was pared by 0 bases and J by 1 base, with 13 bases between. The CDR3 is 16 residues long. CDR3 region: CASSVGPEGGQETQYF. Here the CDR3 DNA reads TGTGCCAGCAGCGTAGGCCCAGAAGGGGGCCAAGAGACCCAGTACTTC.

This chain joins TRBV25-1 and TRBJ1-2; no clear D gene. Trimming took 4 bases from V and 0 from J, leaving 9 bases between them. CDR1 MGHDK and CDR2 SYGVNS come from the germline V gene. CDR3 length: 14 amino acids. CDR3 residues: CASSGTPANYGYTF. The CDR3 DNA follows: TGTGCCAGCAGTGGGACTCCAGCTAACTATGGCTACACCTTC.

To note about this clonotype: The CDR3 end shows no conserved phenylalanine or tryptophan, and so a read error is likely. The chain is built from TRBV5-1 and TRBJ2-4; no clear D gene. The CDR3 has 18 residues. V was trimmed by 0 bases and J by 4 bases, leaving 20 bases between them. Germline values: CDR1 SGHRS, CDR2 YFSETQ. Here the CDR3 reads CASSLASFQPSFKNIQYL. CDR3 coding DNA: TGCGCCAGCAGCTTGGCATCCTTCCAACCCTCCTTTAAAAACATTCAGTACTTA.

This clonotype was found a few times. J is TRBJ2-5 and V is TRBV4-2; TRBD2 agrees at 8 bases. V was pared by 0 bases and J by 5 bases, with 2 bases of the junction left unmatched. Germline V gene lookup returns CDR1 LGHNA and CDR2 YNFKEQ. The CDR3 loop spans 14 amino acids. The CDR3 reads CASSQDRGGETQYF. In nucleotides, the CDR3 is TGTGCCAGCAGCCAAGATCGGGGGGGCGAGACCCAGTACTTC.

V is TRBV30 and J is TRBJ2-2; tentatively, D is TRBD1 (6 bases). The CDR3 has 14 residues. The V end lost 8 bases, the J end lost 5 bases, and 18 bases lay between the germline ends. CDR1 is GTSNPN, CDR2 SVGIG, per germline (reference sequence). CDR3 nucleotides: TGTGCCGGATGCAGGGGTAGGAGGACCGGGGAGCTGTTTTTT. Amino acid sequence: CAGCRGRRTGELFF.

The table lists this clonotype with a few counts. The gene calls are TRBV4-1 and TRBJ2-2; D uncertain. The CDR3 spans 14 residues. In germline, CDR1 is MGHRA, CDR2 YSYEKL. V lost 0 bases and J lost 7, with 9 bases in between. CDR3 region: CASSQDRSGGELFF. The DNA for the CDR3 is TGCGCCAGCAGCCAAGATCGATCGGGCGGGGAGCTGTTTTTT.

This clonotype was observed a handful of times. This chain links TRBV6-2 or TRBV6-3 with TRBJ2-2; 11 bases line up with TRBD2. Germline trimming cut 0 bases from V and 3 bases from J; bases unmatched to any gene: 3. The germline V gene has CDR1 MNHEY and CDR2 SVGEGT. The CDR3 is made up of 17 amino acids. The CDR3 protein is CASSYSMGLADTGELFF. The CDR3 DNA follows: TGTGCCAGCAGTTACTCGATGGGACTAGCGGACACCGGGGAGCTGTTTTTT.

The chain recombines TRBV7-9 with TRBJ2-2; D assignment may be TRBD1 or TRBD2 (5 bases each). V was clipped by 3 bases and J by 1 base, with 9 bases between them. The CDR3 is 15 residues long. Germline-derived CDR1 and CDR2 are SEHNR and FQNEAQ (reference sequence). The CDR3 loop is CASSLGDRNTGELFF. CDR3 nucleotide sequence: TGTGCCAGCAGCTTGGGGGATCGGAACACCGGGGAGCTGTTTTTT.